These 10 T cell receptor beta chains came from one sample sequenced in a study of T-cell memory formation after mild COVID-19. Each CDR3 protein gets one entry after TCRdb re-called the 5' RACE reads with MiXCR. The table includes more than 300,000 distinct CDR3 sequences, roughly an eighth detected once. Sequencing was carried out using PBMCs or a T cell subset sorted from them (not recorded which). These receptors came from a man younger than 35 who had mild COVID-19 (a few samples of this study predate the infection). Cell type and time point are not known.

This chain joins TRBV4-3 and TRBJ2-2, with a tentative D call TRBD2 (6 bases). This CDR3 spans 16 amino acids. V lost 1 base and J 7 bases, leaving 16 bases between the germline ends. CDR1 is LGHNA and CDR2 is YSLEER in the germline V gene. CDR3 protein: CASSQVQGLAIGELFF. CDR3 DNA sequence: TGCGCCAGCAGCCAAGTGCAGGGTCTAGCGATCGGGGAGCTGTTTTTT.

The V and J genes are TRBV12-3 or TRBV12-4 and TRBJ2-7; D remains ambiguous. Trimming stripped 5 bases from V and 5 bases from J, with 13 bases between. CDR3 size: 13 residues. This CDR3 reads CASSRIPVDEQYF. In DNA form, the CDR3 reads TGTGCCAGCAGTCGGATCCCTGTAGACGAGCAGTACTTC.

The V and J genes are TRBV7-6 and TRBJ2-1; the match to TRBD2 covers 9 bases. Losses at the gene ends were 2 bases for V and 7 bases for J; bases not matched to a gene: 6. CDR1 and CDR2 from the germline V gene are SGHVS and FNYEAQ. CDR3 length: 15 residues. CDR3 nucleotide sequence: TGTGCCAGCAGCTTAATGGCGGGGGGGCGGAATGAGCAGTTCTTC. Protein sequence: CASSLMAGGRNEQFF.

This clonotype has a handful of counts. This chain joins TRBV7-2 and TRBJ1-5; D ambiguous. V was pared by 6 bases and J by 3 bases, with 15 bases between. Germline V gives CDR1 SGHTA, CDR2 FQGNSA. The CDR3 has 15 residues. CDR3 sequence (DNA): TGTGCCAGCAGTTCTTACGTCAGTACCAATCAGCCCCAGCATTTT. It yields the protein CASSSYVSTNQPQHF.

The chain uses TRBV12-3 or TRBV12-4 and TRBJ1-1; TRBD1 agrees at 10 bases. CDR3 length: 16 amino acids. Germline trimming cut 6 bases from V and 3 bases from J; bases unmatched to any gene: 10. DNA for the CDR3: TGTGCCAGCAGACCCGGGACAGGGGATAGGTACACTGAAGCTTTCTTT. It is translated as CASRPGTGDRYTEAFF.

This clonotype was found a few times. V usage is TRBV6-2 or TRBV6-3 and J usage is TRBJ1-5, with D tentatively TRBD1 (5 bases). Trimming removed 7 bases from V and 1 base from J, with 20 bases in between. The CDR3 is 17 amino acids. In germline, CDR1 is MNHEY, CDR2 SVGEGT. The CDR3, as DNA: TGTGCCAGCACCCAGGGCGGAGGGGCATTGAGCAATCAGCCCCAGCATTTT. The encoded protein is CASTQGGGALSNQPQHF.

This clonotype appeared a few times. The V call is TRBV20-1, the J call TRBJ2-4, with 10 bases lining up with TRBD2. The CDR3 runs 17 residues. V gave up 6 bases and J gave up 0 bases; unmatched junction bases: 11. The V gene's germline CDR1 is DFQATT and CDR2 SNEGSKA (reference sequence). CDR3 residues: CSANRVAGGLAKNIQYF. The CDR3 DNA reads as TGCAGTGCAAACAGGGTAGCGGGGGGCTTAGCCAAAAACATTCAGTACTTC.

The rearrangement uses TRBV5-1 and TRBJ1-2, with 8 nucleotides matching TRBD1. The CDR3 sequence is 14 residues long. Per the germline V gene, CDR1 is SGHRS and CDR2 is YFSETQ. Trimming took 2 bases from V and 8 from J; bases not matched to a gene: 8. The DNA of the CDR3 is TGCGCCAGCAGCTTTCCAACAGGGGGATACGGCTACACCTTC. Translated, it gives CASSFPTGGYGYTF.

This chain joins TRBV5-5 and TRBJ1-2; D gene ambiguous. This CDR3 has 14 residues. Germline CDR1 is SGHKS and CDR2 is YYEKEE (reference sequence). Trimming pared 5 bases from V and 5 bases from J, leaving 16 bases between. CDR3 nucleotides: TGTGCCAGCAGGCTCACCGCGCTGCCTTATGGCTACACCTTC. Its translation is CASRLTALPYGYTF. The full variable domain, its missing parts supplied by reference TRBV5-5 and TRBJ1-2, is DAGVTQSPTHLIKTRGQQVTLRCSPISGHKSVSWYQQVLGQGPQFIFQYYEKEERGRGNFPDRFSARQFPNYSSELNVNALLLGDSALYLCASRLTALPYGYTFGSGTRLTVV.

This clonotype was counted a few times. The rearrangement links TRBV29-1 to TRBJ1-2; D is perhaps TRBD1 (6 bases). The CDR3 has 14 residues. CDR1 is SQVTM and CDR2 is ANQGSEA in the germline V gene. Trimming left V 6 bases short and J 4 bases short, with 18 bases between. In nucleotides, the CDR3 is TGCAGCGTCCGCTGGATAGGACAGCGCTATGGCTACACCTTC. This encodes CSVRWIGQRYGYTF.